This TCR beta chain was captured in a study of identical twins (TCRdb year 2016). In the study overall: To test whether fetal clonotypes persist, the study used deep sequencing on TCR alpha and beta repertoires from monozygotic twins, unrelated adults of various ages, and cord blood. To rule out contamination, the twin experiments were replicated at different times with different library preparation protocols.

All donors were healthy Caucasians. The twin cohort consisted of three pairs of female monozygotic twins, all aged roughly 18 to 29 years. Peripheral blood mononuclear cells were the source from which RNA for the TCR libraries was isolated. In the germline V gene, CDR1 corresponds to SGHRS and CDR2 to YFSETQ. Trimming at the junction amounts to 3 bases on V and 2 bases on J, and the germline ends lie 15 bases apart. The CDR3, cysteine through phenylalanine, is 16 amino acids long. Here the CDR3 DNA is all that survives: 48 bases in frame from base 1. Library construction relied on 5' RACE. Instrument on record: Illumina HiSeq 2000. Template switching added a universal primer binding site, and the final cDNA carried a unique molecular identifier that allowed TCR cDNA molecules to be counted accurately. First-strand cDNA for TCR alpha and beta chains was synthesized from specific primers in the conserved constant-segment region. To control for contamination, every cDNA library carried two barcodes: a SMART-Mk sample barcode plus Illumina barcodes. TruSeq adapter sequences, together with Illumina sample barcodes, were added in two successive PCR steps. TCR alpha and beta cDNA libraries were sequenced on the Illumina HiSeq platform with custom primers. The published analysis was carried out like this. MiGEC processed the raw reads to extract unique molecular identifiers, while MiXCR was used to determine the CDR3 positions. For each individual, recombination models were inferred using an EM algorithm with the repgenHMM and IGoR tools. The analysis of shared clonotypes was done with the tcR package in R, with sharing normalized by the product of cloneset sizes. To study raw recombination without the effects of thymic and clonal selection, out-of-frame nonproductive sequences were analyzed. The public reads were run again by TCRdb, first through fastp at Q25 and then through MiXCR, and only productive beta chains were kept. Rows are unified per CDR3 protein, each entry keeping the most common DNA and genes. These V and J calls rely on TCRdb rather than the paper's analysis. A total of under 900,000 distinct CDR3 sequences appear in this sample, about 20% of them only once. About an eighth of the sample lies in the top ten.

On the study overall, not on this receptor specifically: Out-of-frame TCR alpha sharing in monozygotic twins was systematically underestimated by recombination models, whereas sharing between unrelated individuals was in agreement with the recombination models. Because the same donors could not be followed over many years, the conclusions relied on cross-sectional statistical analysis. Compared with coincidental sharing between unrelated individuals, out-of-frame TCR alpha sequences shared between twins had an excess of sequences with low generation probability. Fewer insertions were carried by abundant cord blood beta clonotypes, a similar but weaker trend appeared in young adult naive repertoires, and no such trend appeared in memory repertoires. Zero-insertion analyses could be partly confounded by invariant T cells such as MAIT and iNKT, though diverse VJ usage argued against such confounding for most clonotypes. Excess twin sharing in beta out-of-frame sequences was weaker because fewer shared sequences lowered the signal-to-noise ratio.

In this sample, this clonotype turned up a few times. The antigen it recognizes is unknown. Base qualities are missing; no much larger clone stands one base away. These data were also filed under a second study, of T cells expressing NK-cell markers. That second report states: In sorted CD3+CD56+NKG2C+, CD3+CD56+NKG2C- and CD3+CD56-NKG2C+ T-cell subsets from 7 to 9 donors, TCR beta-chain repertoires were profiled. Seven of the eight sequenced donors were HCMV-seropositive and one was HCMV-seronegative. To restrict sorting to alphabetaTCR-expressing T cells, an anti-gammadeltaTCR antibody was added in several experiments. In roughly six donors, the dominant CD3+CD56+NKG2C+ clonotypes ranked among the top 10 CD8+ clonotypes, making up roughly 1.0-7.5% of CD8+ T cells. Those dominant clonotypes were again the most abundant among CD3+CD56-NKG2C+ cells in a handful of donors, at roughly 25-60.1%. It remained unclear whether the expanded NKG2C-expressing T cell clones were specific for HCMV antigens. The eight sequenced donors were randomly selected healthy volunteers, three men and five women. A commercial ELISA kit detecting HCMV-specific IgG in serum was used to determine HCMV serostatus. For about 6 donors, unsorted PBMC were also used to sequence bulk peripheral blood T-cell repertoires. Reads were demultiplexed and grouped by UMI with MIGEC, and clonotypes were assembled and quantified with MiTCR. To exclude erroneous sequences, any TCR cDNA sequence not supported by at least two reads was discarded. The tcR package was used for downstream repertoire analysis, with clonotypes matched between fractions based on CDR3 nucleotide sequence plus V segment. VDJmatch was used to annotate antigen specificity against VDJdb, with one amino acid substitution allowed in CDR3.

Rearrangement joined TRBV5-1 to TRBJ2-4, with no D gene named confidently. The receptor was isolated from a woman aged 18-30 years in good health. The material sequenced was PBMCs. The CDR3 corresponds to CASSSGWMATKNIQYF. The DNA is as follows: TGCGCCAGCAGCTCGGGCTGGATGGCAACCAAAAACATTCAGTACTTC.